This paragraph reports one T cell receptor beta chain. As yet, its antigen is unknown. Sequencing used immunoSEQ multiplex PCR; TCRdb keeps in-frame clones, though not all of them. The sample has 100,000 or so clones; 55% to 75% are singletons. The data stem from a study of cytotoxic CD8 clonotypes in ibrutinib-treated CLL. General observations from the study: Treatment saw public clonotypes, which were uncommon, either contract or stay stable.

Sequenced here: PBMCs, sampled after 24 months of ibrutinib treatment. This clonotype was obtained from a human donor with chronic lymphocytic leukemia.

DNA of the CDR3: TGTGCCTGGAGCGCACAGGGAAATGAAAAACTGTTTTTT. This encodes CAWSAQGNEKLFF. The V gene is TRBV30, the J gene TRBJ1-4; D might be TRBD1 (6 bases). V shed 3 bases and J shed 5 bases, with 10 bases lying between them. The length of the CDR3 is 13 residues. The germline V gene encodes CDR1 GTSNPN and CDR2 SVGIG (reference sequence).